The present TCR beta chain was sequenced within a study of CD8 T cells in ankylosing spondylitis. This clonotype has a handful of counts. Its antigen is unidentified. Each CDR3 protein is one row after TCRdb ran MiXCR on the 5' RACE reads. This sample carries about 840,000 distinct CDR3 sequences, about an eighth of them seen once, and the ten largest clones take more than 0.5%. The CDR3 sequence is 15 residues long. CDR1 and CDR2 (germline): DFQATT, SNEGSKA (reference sequence). V dropped 3 bases and J dropped 3; count of bases not matched to a gene: 8. Notes on the study in general: There was a TCR beta motif, made of several highly homologous variants, that appeared characteristic of ankylosing spondylitis blood.

This clonotype was obtained from a male donor with ankylosing spondylitis. Input material: blood, either unsorted or a sorted T cell fraction (not recorded which). V usage is TRBV20-1 and J usage is TRBJ2-1, with 7 bases fitting TRBD2. As DNA, the CDR3 is TGCAGTGCTAGCCCACTAGCGAAGAACTACAATGAGCAGTTCTTC. This gives the protein CSASPLAKNYNEQFF.